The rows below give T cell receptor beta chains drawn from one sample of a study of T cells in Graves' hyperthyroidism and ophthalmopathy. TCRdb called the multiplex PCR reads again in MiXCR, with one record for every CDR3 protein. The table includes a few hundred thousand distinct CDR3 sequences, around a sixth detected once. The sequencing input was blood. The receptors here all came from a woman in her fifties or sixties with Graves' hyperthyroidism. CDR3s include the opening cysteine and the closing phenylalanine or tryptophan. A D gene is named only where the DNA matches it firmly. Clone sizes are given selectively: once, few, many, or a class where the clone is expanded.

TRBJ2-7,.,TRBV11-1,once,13,TGTGCCAGCGGGTTTAGCGGAACCTACGAGCAGTACTTC,CASGFSGTYEQYF
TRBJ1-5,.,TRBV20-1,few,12,TGCAGTGCCACAAACATAAATCAGCCCCAGCATTTT,CSATNINQPQHF
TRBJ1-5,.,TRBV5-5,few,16,TGTGCCAGCAGCTTATTCTACAGAAATAGCAATCAGCCCCAGCATTTT,CASSLFYRNSNQPQHF
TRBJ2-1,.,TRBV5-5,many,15,TGTGCCAGCAGCTTGGTTCGGGTGGGGGGCGATGAGCAGTTCTTC,CASSLVRVGGDEQFF
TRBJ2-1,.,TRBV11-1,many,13,TGTGCCAGCAACACCGGAGGATACAATGAGCAGTTCTTC,CASNTGGYNEQFF
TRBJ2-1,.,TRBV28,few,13,TGTGCCAACAAGGAGGAGTCGAGCAATGAGCAGTTCTTC,CANKEESSNEQFF
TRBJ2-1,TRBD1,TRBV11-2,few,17,TGTGCCAGCAGCTTTGCACCGGGACAGGGAAGCTCCAATGAGCAGTTCTTC,CASSFAPGQGSSNEQFF
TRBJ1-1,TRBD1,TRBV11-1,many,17,TGTGCCAGCAGCCCGGAGACAGGGAACCCCATGAACACTGAAGCTTTCTTT,CASSPETGNPMNTEAFF
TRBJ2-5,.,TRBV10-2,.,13,TGCGCCAGCAGTGAGTTGAGGTCAGAGACCCAGTACTTC,CASSELRSETQYF
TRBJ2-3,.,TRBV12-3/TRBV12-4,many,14,TGTGCCAGCAGGGGCCTCTCTAGCACAGATACGCAGTATTTT,CASRGLSSTDTQYF
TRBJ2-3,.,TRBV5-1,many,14,TGTGCCAGCAGCTCAGGGACTAGCACAGATACGCAGTATTTT,CASSSGTSTDTQYF
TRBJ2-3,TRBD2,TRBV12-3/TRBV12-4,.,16,TGTGCCAGCAGCCCCCTAGCGGGAGATGCATCAGATACGCAGTATTTT,CASSPLAGDASDTQYF
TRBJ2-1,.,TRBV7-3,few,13,TGTGCCAGCAGCTTTGGCCCCAACGATGAGCAGTTCTTC,CASSFGPNDEQFF
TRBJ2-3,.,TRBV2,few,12,TGTGCCAGCAGGCGGGACGACGGTACGCAGTATTTT,CASRRDDGTQYF
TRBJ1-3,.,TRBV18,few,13,TGTGCCAGCCGCGGAGGAGTTGGAAACACCATATATTTT,CASRGGVGNTIYF
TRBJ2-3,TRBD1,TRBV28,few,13,TGTGCCAGCAGTACCCGGGACAGGGATACGCAGTATTTT,CASSTRDRDTQYF
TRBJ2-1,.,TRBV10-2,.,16,TGCGCCAGCAGTGAGGGTTGGGCAGGCGTTGACAATGAGCAGTTCTTC,CASSEGWAGVDNEQFF
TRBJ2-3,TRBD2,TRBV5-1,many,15,TGCGCCAGCAAGGCGGGCGGGGGAAGCACAGATACGCAGTATTTT,CASKAGGGSTDTQYF
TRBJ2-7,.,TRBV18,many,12,TGTGCCAGCTCATCGGCTACGGGGGAGCAGTACTTC,CASSSATGEQYF
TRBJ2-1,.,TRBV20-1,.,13,TGCAGTGCCCCCCGGGCCCGGAGGGATGAGCAGTTCTTC,CSAPRARRDEQFF
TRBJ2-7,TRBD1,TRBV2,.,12,TGTGCCAGTCGGGACAGGACCTACGAGCAGTACTTC,CASRDRTYEQYF
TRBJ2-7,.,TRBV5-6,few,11,TGTGCCAGCAGCAGACTCTACGAGCAGTACTTC,CASSRLYEQYF
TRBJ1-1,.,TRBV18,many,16,TGTGCCAGCTCACCTAGGCCCAGGGGCTTTGACACTGAAGCTTTCTTT,CASSPRPRGFDTEAFF
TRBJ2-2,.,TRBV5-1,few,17,TGCGCCAGCAGCTCGAACCCGGGGGTTGTTGGCACCGGGGAGCTGTTTTTT,CASSSNPGVVGTGELFF
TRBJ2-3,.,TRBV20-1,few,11,TGCAGTGCTAGAAAGGACGATACGCAGTATTTT,CSARKDDTQYF
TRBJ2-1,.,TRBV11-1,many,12,TGTGCCAGCAGCTTGGGCGGTCATGAGCAGTTCTTC,CASSLGGHEQFF
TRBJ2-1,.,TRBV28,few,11,TGTGCCAGCCATACTTGGGGGGCGCAGTTCTTC,CASHTWGAQFF
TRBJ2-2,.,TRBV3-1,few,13,TGTGCCAGCAGCCCCCTAGTTCCCGGGGAGCTGTTTTTT,CASSPLVPGELFF
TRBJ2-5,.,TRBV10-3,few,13,TGTGCCATCAGTGAGCCACGGACCCAGACCCAGTACTTC,CAISEPRTQTQYF
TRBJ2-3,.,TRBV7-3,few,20,TGTGCCAGCAGCTTACGCCCGGTAGCCACCATCTCTTCCCATACAGATACGCAGTATTTT,CASSLRPVATISSHTDTQYF
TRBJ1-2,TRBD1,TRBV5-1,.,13,TGCGCCAGCAGCGCCGGACAGGGAAACGGCTACACCTTC,CASSAGQGNGYTF
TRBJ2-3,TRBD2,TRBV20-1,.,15,TGCAGTGCTAGGGGGACTAGCAGGGACACAGATACGCAGTATTTT,CSARGTSRDTDTQYF
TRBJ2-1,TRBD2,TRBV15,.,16,TGTGCCACCAGCGCTTCCCCACTAGCGGCATACAATGAGCAGTTCTTC,CATSASPLAAYNEQFF
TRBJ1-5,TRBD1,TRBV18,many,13,TGTGCCAGCTCACCGGGACAGGATCAGCCCCAGCATTTT,CASSPGQDQPQHF
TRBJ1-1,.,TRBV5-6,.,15,TGTGCCAGCAGCCCAAACAGGGCCTTGAACACTGAAGCTTTCTTT,CASSPNRALNTEAFF
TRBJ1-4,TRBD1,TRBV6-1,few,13,TGTGCCAGCAGGGACGGGACAGGGGAAAAACTGTTTTTT,CASRDGTGEKLFF
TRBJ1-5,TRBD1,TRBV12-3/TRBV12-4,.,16,TGTGCCAGCAGTTTATGGACAGGGGTAGGCAATCAGCCCCAGCATTTT,CASSLWTGVGNQPQHF
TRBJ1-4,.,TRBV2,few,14,TGTGCCAGCAGTCCACGCCGGGCCCTGGAGAAACTGTTTTTT,CASSPRRALEKLFF
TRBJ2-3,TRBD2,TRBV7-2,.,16,TGTGCCAGCAGCTTAGAGGAGGCGGGGGGCACAGATACGCAGTATTTT,CASSLEEAGGTDTQYF
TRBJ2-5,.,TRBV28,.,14,TGTGCCAGCAATTTTTACAAAAATCAAGAGACCCAGTACTTC,CASNFYKNQETQYF
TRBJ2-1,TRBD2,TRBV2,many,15,TGTGCCAGCATTCTTTTAGCGGGACGGAACAATGAGCAGTTCTTC,CASILLAGRNNEQFF
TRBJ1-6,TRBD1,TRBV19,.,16,TGTGCCAGTAGTCTGGACAGGAGCTCCTATAATTCACCCCTCCACTTT,CASSLDRSSYNSPLHF
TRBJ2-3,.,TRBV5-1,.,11,TGCGCCAGCAGCTTGGGGGATATGCAGTATTTT,CASSLGDMQYF
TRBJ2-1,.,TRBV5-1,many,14,TGCGCCAGCAGCTTTGGAGGGGCCAGTAATGAGCAGTTCTTC,CASSFGGASNEQFF
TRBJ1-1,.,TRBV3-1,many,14,TGTGCCAGCAGCAAGGAGGGAATGAACACTGAAGCTTTCTTT,CASSKEGMNTEAFF
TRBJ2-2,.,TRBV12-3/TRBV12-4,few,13,TGTGCCAGCAGTTCCTCTATAGTCGGGGAGCTGTTTTTT,CASSSSIVGELFF
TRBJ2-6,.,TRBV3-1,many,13,TGTGCCAGCAGCCAAGCTGGGGCCAACGTCCTGACTTTC,CASSQAGANVLTF
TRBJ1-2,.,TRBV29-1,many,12,TGCAGCGCTGGAGATTTAGGGGATGGCTACACCTTC,CSAGDLGDGYTF
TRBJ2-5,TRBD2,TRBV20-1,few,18,TGCAGTGCTAGAGATAATCCGGGACTAGCGGGAGTGAAGGAGACCCAGTACTTC,CSARDNPGLAGVKETQYF
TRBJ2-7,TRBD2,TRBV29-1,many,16,TGCAGCGTTGTAGCTAGCGGGAGAGCCGATAGTTACGAGCAGTACTTC,CSVVASGRADSYEQYF
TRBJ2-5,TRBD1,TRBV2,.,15,TGTGCCAGCAGTGGTAGGACAGGGGGGTTAGAGACCCAGTACTTC,CASSGRTGGLETQYF
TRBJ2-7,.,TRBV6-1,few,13,TGTGCCAGCAGTCCCACAGAGGTCGACGAGCAGTACTTC,CASSPTEVDEQYF
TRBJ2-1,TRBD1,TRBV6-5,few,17,TGTGCCAGCAGTTACTCGAGCCGGGACAGGGCTTACAATGAGCAGTTCTTC,CASSYSSRDRAYNEQFF
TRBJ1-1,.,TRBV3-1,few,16,TGTGCCAGCAGCCAAGTGTACGGTGGGCCGAACACTGAAGCTTTCTTT,CASSQVYGGPNTEAFF
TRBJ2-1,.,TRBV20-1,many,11,TGCAGTGCCCTAAGACGGAATGAGCAGTTCTTC,CSALRRNEQFF
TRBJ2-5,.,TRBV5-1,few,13,TGCGCCAGCAGCAAAGGGACGGGAGAGACCCAGTACTTC,CASSKGTGETQYF
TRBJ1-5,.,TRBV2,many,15,TGTGCCAGCAGTGAACAGGGGCAGGGGCAGCAGCCCCAGCATTTT,CASSEQGQGQQPQHF
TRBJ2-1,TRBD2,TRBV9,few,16,TGTGCCAGCAGCGTAGGAACTAGCGCCTCCTACAATGAGCAGTTCTTC,CASSVGTSASYNEQFF
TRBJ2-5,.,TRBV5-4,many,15,TGTGCCAGCAGCTTGGCGCAGGGGCGACAAGAGACCCAGTACTTC,CASSLAQGRQETQYF
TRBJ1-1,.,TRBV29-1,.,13,TGCAGCGTTGAACTCGTCGGGGGCACTGAAGCTTTCTTT,CSVELVGGTEAFF